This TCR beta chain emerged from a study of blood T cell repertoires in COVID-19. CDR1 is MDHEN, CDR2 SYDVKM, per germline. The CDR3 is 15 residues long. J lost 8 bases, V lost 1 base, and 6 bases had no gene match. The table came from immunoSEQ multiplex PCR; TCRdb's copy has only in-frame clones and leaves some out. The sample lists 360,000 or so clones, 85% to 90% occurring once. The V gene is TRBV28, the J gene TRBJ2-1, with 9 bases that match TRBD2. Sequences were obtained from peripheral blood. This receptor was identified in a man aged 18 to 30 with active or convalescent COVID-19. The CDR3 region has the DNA TGTGCCAGCAGTTTATCGGGTAGCGGGAGAGATGAGCAGTTCTTC. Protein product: CASSLSGSGRDEQFF.